This T cell receptor (beta chain) was found in a study of response to subunit inactivated influenza vaccine. This clonotype has more than one count but fewer than ten. TCRdb reprocessed the RT-PCR reads via MiXCR and lists one record per CDR3 protein. In the table there are under 950,000 distinct CDR3 sequences, about 20% of which are singletons. V shed 1 base and J shed 3 bases, with 10 bases lying between them. This CDR3 is 15 amino acids long. The TCR originated in a man in his forties or fifties who received an inactivated influenza vaccine. The sample in question was PBMCs from blood, obtained more than 4 days after vaccination. This chain connects TRBV12-3 or TRBV12-4 to TRBJ1-5, with D perhaps matching TRBD1 (5 bases). CDR3 nucleotides: TGTGCCAGCAGTTTAGGTAGGGACTACAATCAGCCCCAGCATTTT. Translating gives CASSLGRDYNQPQHF.